The entry below describes one T cell receptor beta chain. As yet, its antigen is unknown. With a much larger clone just one base away, this may be a read error. Germline values: CDR1 MNHEY, CDR2 SVGAGI. This CDR3 has 11 amino acids. Semi-nested PCR with Nested Universal Primer A followed constant-region reverse priming of full-length variable regions. TCRdb redid the calling of the 5' RACE reads with MiXCR, one entry per CDR3 protein. The sample carries about 54,000 distinct CDR3 sequences, roughly 15% recorded once. Findings and limits, study-wide: Tumor-infiltrating Treg TCR alpha and beta sequences overlapped most with tumor naive CD4+ T cells, then blood naive. In terms of TCR gene usage, tumor memory CD4+ T cells clustered together with blood and lymph node memory CD4+ cells, as well as with lymph node naive CD4+ cells. The larger-cohort validation was restricted to a single TCR beta V-J rearrangement rather than whole repertoires.

This receptor was obtained from a female donor with breast cancer. The V and J genes are TRBV6-5 and TRBJ2-7; D is unresolved. Sequenced sample: naive CD4+ T cells sorted from blood. The subset is: naive CD4+ T cells, CD4+CD45RA+CD25-. As DNA, the CDR3 is TGTGCCGGCAGTTTGGGCTACGAGCAGTACTTC. Translated: CAGSLGYEQYF.